The next 28 T cell receptor beta chains were all read from a single sample in a study of T cells in Graves' hyperthyroidism and ophthalmopathy. The TCR beta CDR3 regions underwent amplification using RNA transcripts as the source. RT-PCR in the first round (using the HTBI primer set) targeted the TCR CDR3. TCRdb used MiXCR to reprocess the multiplex PCR reads, holding one entry per CDR3 protein. Of 400,000 to 600,000 distinct CDR3 sequences listed, under 25% were seen once; the top ten hold around 27%. The sequenced sample consisted of blood. Receptors were obtained from a young man with Graves' hyperthyroidism.

This clonotype was recorded at least ten times. The rearrangement joins TRBV7-9 to TRBJ1-5; D is ambiguous. V dropped 2 bases and J dropped 3 bases, with 5 bases sitting between them. The length of the CDR3 is 13 residues. CDR1 and CDR2 from the germline V gene are SEHNR and FQNEAQ (reference sequence). This chain's CDR3 is CASSLQTNQPQHF. The CDR3 DNA sequence: TGTGCCAGCAGCTTACAGACCAATCAGCCCCAGCATTTT.

The chain recombines TRBV3-1 with TRBJ2-7; 10 nucleotides agree with TRBD2. Germline assignment: CDR1 LGHDT and CDR2 YNNKEL (reference sequence). The CDR3 is 15 residues long. Trimming removed 4 bases from V and 4 bases from J; junction bases left unmatched: 7. CDR3 sequence: CASSPRSGGAYEQYF. DNA of the CDR3: TGTGCCAGCAGCCCGAGGAGCGGGGGGGCTTACGAGCAGTACTTC.

This clonotype was observed many times. The V call is TRBV24-1, the J call TRBJ1-5; D not certain. Germline values: CDR1 KGHDR, CDR2 SFDVKD. Deletions cut 4 bases from V and 7 bases from J, with 16 bases between. The CDR3 is 15 residues long. The CDR3 loop reads CATSDPSQYNQPQHF. The CDR3 DNA reads as TGTGCCACCAGTGACCCGAGTCAGTACAACCAGCCCCAGCATTTT.

This clonotype has only a few counts. The V call is TRBV20-1, the J call TRBJ1-2; D is unresolved. V was clipped by 0 bases and J by 5 bases, with 10 bases between them. The CDR3 covers 13 residues. The V gene's germline CDR1 is DFQATT and CDR2 SNEGSKA (reference sequence). CDR3 coding DNA: TGCAGTGCTAGAGAGCACACCGATTATGGCTACACCTTC. Its protein is CSAREHTDYGYTF.

The table lists this clonotype with a few counts. The V and J genes are TRBV5-5 and TRBJ1-5; 7 bases agree with TRBD1. V shed 4 bases, J shed 8 bases, and the junction held 12 bases outside the gene matches. Germline-derived CDR1 and CDR2 are SGHKS and YYEKEE (reference sequence). This CDR3 has 15 residues. This CDR3 reads CASSGDRFIGEPQHF. CDR3 DNA sequence: TGTGCCAGCAGCGGGGACAGATTCATCGGGGAGCCCCAGCATTTT.

This clonotype was observed at least ten times. The rearrangement links TRBV20-1 to TRBJ1-1; a weak D match, TRBD1 (5 bases). The CDR3 consists of 12 residues. Trimming removed 7 bases from V and 1 base from J, with 10 bases in between. CDR1 DFQATT and CDR2 SNEGSKA come from the germline V gene (reference sequence). CDR3 DNA sequence: TGCAGTGTTGGACACCCGAACACTGAAGCTTTCTTT. Residues: CSVGHPNTEAFF.

The V call is TRBV7-2, the J call TRBJ1-5; tentative D call: TRBD1 (5 bases). The CDR3 contains 14 residues. Trimming pared 4 bases from V and 9 bases from J, leaving 16 bases between. Germline V gene sequence: CDR1 SGHTA, CDR2 FQGNSA. The chain's CDR3 is CASSSIPGGGPQHF. In DNA form, the CDR3 reads TGTGCCAGCAGCTCAATCCCGGGTGGGGGGCCCCAGCATTTT.

The chain uses TRBV6-2 or TRBV6-3 and TRBJ2-7; 9 bases are shared with TRBD2. The CDR3 totals 14 residues. In germline, CDR1 is MNHEY, CDR2 SVGEGT. V was pared by 8 bases and J by 3 bases, with 8 bases of the junction left unmatched. The CDR3: CASRQAGGIYEQYF. CDR3 DNA sequence: TGTGCCAGCCGGCAGGCGGGAGGGATCTACGAGCAGTACTTC.

This clonotype was detected ten times or more. The chain employs TRBV6-1 and TRBJ1-1; no firm D call. The CDR3 totals 13 residues. V lost 6 bases, J lost 3 bases, and 11 bases lay in between. Germline CDR1 MNHNS, CDR2 SASEGT. The chain's CDR3 is CASSLRWDTEAFF. CDR3 nucleotide sequence: TGTGCCAGCAGCCTAAGGTGGGACACTGAAGCTTTCTTT.

This clonotype has a handful of counts. The V call is TRBV11-1, the J call TRBJ1-2; the match to TRBD1 covers 8 bases. The germline gives CDR1 SGHAT, CDR2 FQDESV (reference sequence). The J segment lost 8 bases and the V segment lost 4 bases, leaving 18 bases of the junction unmatched. The CDR3 is 17 residues long. CDR3 protein: CASSSIRGTGGEWGYTF. CDR3 coding DNA: TGTGCCAGCAGCTCAATACGGGGCACAGGGGGAGAGTGGGGCTACACCTTC.

This clonotype has ten or more counts. The chain recombines TRBV11-2 with TRBJ2-7; 7 bases align to TRBD1. Germline V lookup: CDR1 SGHAT, CDR2 FQNNGV. With V trimmed by 5 bases and J by 5 bases, 12 bases remained unmatched. CDR3 length: 15 residues. The CDR3 is CASSPNRGEAHEQYF. The DNA for the CDR3 is TGTGCCAGCAGCCCGAACAGGGGTGAGGCCCACGAGCAGTACTTC.

Many counts were recorded for this clonotype. The V call is TRBV6-5, the J call TRBJ1-3, with 8 nucleotides matching TRBD1. Germline CDR1 reads MNHEY; CDR2 reads SVGAGI. V dropped 6 bases and J dropped 8; count of bases not matched to a gene: 6. This CDR3 is 13 amino acids long. The CDR3 nucleotides read TGTGCCAGCAGCCCACAGGGGGTGGACACCATATATTTT. Amino acid sequence: CASSPQGVDTIYF.

This clonotype was found many times. The chain recombines TRBV6-5 with TRBJ1-3; 9 bases align to TRBD1. This CDR3 spans 16 amino acids. Germline V gene sequence: CDR1 MNHEY, CDR2 SVGAGI. The junction had 8 bases not matched to a gene; V was cut back by 4 bases and J by 4 bases. CDR3 residues: CASSSHDRGAGNTIYF. In DNA form, the CDR3 reads TGTGCCAGCAGTTCCCACGACAGGGGGGCAGGAAACACCATATATTTT.

This clonotype is classed as medium-sized. The CDR3 sequence: CSAREGGEVGEQYF. The CDR3 coding sequence is TGCAGTGCTAGAGAGGGGGGAGAGGTAGGCGAGCAGTACTTC. The chain couples TRBV20-1 to TRBJ2-7, with D possibly being TRBD2 (6 bases). Germline V gene lookup returns CDR1 DFQATT and CDR2 SNEGSKA (reference sequence). V gave up 0 bases and J gave up 6 bases, with 15 bases separating them. This CDR3 has 14 amino acids.

This clonotype appeared many times. The V gene is TRBV6-5, the J gene TRBJ2-7; D possibly corresponds to TRBD1 (6 bases). The CDR3 contains 16 residues. V lost 0 bases to trimming and J lost 3 bases, with 15 bases between them. Germline values: CDR1 MNHEY, CDR2 SVGAGI. CDR3 sequence reads: CASSYSIMRRGYEQYF. CDR3 coding DNA: TGTGCCAGCAGTTACTCCATTATGCGCAGGGGCTACGAGCAGTACTTC.

This chain connects TRBV28 to TRBJ1-1, with TRBD1 matching over 7 bases. Looked up from germline, CDR1 is MDHEN and CDR2 is SYDVKM. The V gene end was trimmed by 6 bases and the J gene end by 4 bases; junction bases not matched to a gene: 5. The CDR3 loop spans 13 amino acids. CDR3: CASSVGGLTEAFF. The CDR3 DNA is TGTGCCAGCAGCGTAGGGGGCCTCACTGAAGCTTTCTTT.

This clonotype has ten or more counts. Given a much more abundant clone one base away, this may be a read error. The CDR3 nucleotides are TGTGCCAGCAGCCAACCGGGGTACACTGAAGCTTTCTTT. As protein: CASSQPGYTEAFF. The chain recombines TRBV14 with TRBJ1-1; D ambiguous. CDR3 size: 13 residues. Looked up from germline, CDR1 is SGHDN and CDR2 is FVKESK. Trimming shortened V by 2 bases and J by 3 bases, and 7 bases separated the two germline ends.

This clonotype was recorded many times. The V call is TRBV19, the J call TRBJ2-7, with 8 bases lining up with TRBD1. CDR1 is LNHDA and CDR2 is SQIVND in the germline V gene (reference sequence). J gave up 4 bases and V 5 bases, and 7 bases lay outside the gene matches. The CDR3 is 14 residues long. The CDR3 loop is CASSAGTGSYEQYF. CDR3 DNA: TGTGCCAGTAGTGCCGGGACAGGTTCTTACGAGCAGTACTTC. Drawing the rest from reference TRBV19 and TRBJ2-7, the complete variable domain is DGGITQSPKYLFRKEGQNVTLSCEQNLNHDAMYWYRQDPGQGLRLIYYSQIVNDFQKGDIAEGYSVSREKKESFPLTVTSAQKNPTAFYLCASSAGTGSYEQYFGPGTRLTVT.

Ten or more counts support this clonotype. This rearrangement joins TRBV7-9 to TRBJ1-2, with 7 bases lining up with TRBD1. The CDR3 sequence is 12 residues long. J lost 8 bases, V lost 4 bases, and 4 bases had no gene match. Germline V CDR1 and CDR2: SEHNR, FQNEAQ (reference sequence). The CDR3 DNA follows: TGTGCCAGCAGCTCAACAGGGGAGGGCTACACCTTC. Encoded protein: CASSSTGEGYTF.

Many counts were recorded for this clonotype. The V and J genes are TRBV11-2 and TRBJ1-2; no reliable D call. The CDR3 spans 13 residues. V gave up 3 bases and J gave up 6 bases, with 11 bases separating them. Germline V CDR1 and CDR2: SGHAT, FQNNGV. The CDR3 nucleotides are TGTGCCAGCAGCTTCCGGCAGCAACATGGCTACACCTTC. The encoded protein is CASSFRQQHGYTF.

This clonotype was seen repeatedly, ten times or more. The genes are TRBV15 and TRBJ2-7, with a possible D match to TRBD2 (6 bases). Germline CDR1 and CDR2: LNHNV and YYDKDF (reference sequence). The CDR3 has 14 amino acids. The V end lost 3 bases, the J end lost 4 bases, and 13 bases lay between the germline ends. The CDR3 DNA reads as TGTGCCACCAGCAGCCTGGGACTGGGGTACGAGCAGTACTTC. This translates into CATSSLGLGYEQYF. The whole variable domain, filled in from reference TRBV15 and TRBJ2-7, reads DAMVIQNPRYQVTQFGKPVTLSCSQTLNHNVMYWYQQKSSQAPKLLFHYYDKDFNNEADTPDNFQSRRPNTSFCFLDIRSPGLGDTAMYLCATSSLGLGYEQYFGPGTRLTVT.

In this sample, this clonotype turned up once. This CDR3 reads CATLSTGSGELFF. The CDR3 DNA reads as TGTGCCACCCTCTCGACAGGGTCCGGGGAGCTGTTTTTT. The chain recombines TRBV28 with TRBJ2-2, with 7 bases fitting TRBD1. This CDR3 is built from 13 residues. Unmatched junction bases numbered 8, after V lost 10 bases and J lost 6 bases. CDR1 and CDR2 from the germline V gene are MDHEN and SYDVKM.

This clonotype was seen many times. The chain joins TRBV15 to TRBJ2-2; 8 positions match TRBD2. The CDR3 length is 17 residues. The V and J ends lost 1 base and 4 bases, in that order; junction bases with no gene match: 8. Germline loops: CDR1 LNHNV, CDR2 YYDKDF (reference sequence). The DNA for the CDR3 is TGTGCCACCAGCAGAGCCAACCGGGGGGGCGGCACCGGGGAGCTGTTTTTT. It translates to CATSRANRGGGTGELFF.

This clonotype has at least ten counts. V is TRBV28 and J is TRBJ1-5, with a weak D call TRBD1 (5 bases). V gave up 3 bases and J gave up 1 base, with 13 bases separating them. The CDR3 consists of 16 residues. From germline, CDR1 is MDHEN and CDR2 SYDVKM. The chain's CDR3 is CASSLGGVASNQPQHF. CDR3 DNA sequence: TGTGCCAGCAGTTTGGGGGGAGTTGCGAGCAATCAGCCCCAGCATTTT.

This clonotype came up many times. The chain joins TRBV3-1 to TRBJ1-1; D is ambiguous. Between the trimmed V and J ends, which lost 8 bases and 1 base, there was a span of 14 bases. The CDR3 length is 14 residues. CDR1 is LGHDT, CDR2 YNNKEL, per germline (reference sequence). In nucleotides, the CDR3 is TGTGCCAGCCGCCCGGCAGGCTGGAACACTGAAGCTTTCTTT. As protein: CASRPAGWNTEAFF.

To note about this clonotype: The likely explanation is a read error, given a far larger clone one base away. The chain recombines TRBV27 with TRBJ2-2; a weak D match, TRBD1 (6 bases). The germline gives CDR1 MNHEY, CDR2 SMNVEV (reference sequence). CDR3 size: 13 residues. The CDR3 sequence is CSSSLGGSGELFF. The CDR3, as DNA: TGTTCCAGCAGTCTAGGGGGTAGCGGGGAGCTGTTTTTT.

The chain couples TRBV28 to TRBJ2-7; TRBD1 agrees at 7 bases. V was pared by 7 bases and J by 5 bases, with 11 bases of the junction left unmatched. The germline gives CDR1 MDHEN, CDR2 SYDVKM. The CDR3 extends over 14 amino acids. This CDR3 is CASTSSGTVHEQYF. Written as DNA, the CDR3 is TGTGCCAGCACCTCCTCCGGGACAGTCCACGAGCAGTACTTC.

This clonotype was seen at least ten times. V and J are TRBV15 and TRBJ2-7; D remains ambiguous. The ends were cut back, 1 base at V and 5 bases at J, with 6 bases in the middle. CDR1 and CDR2 from the germline V gene are LNHNV and YYDKDF (reference sequence). This CDR3 has 12 residues. The CDR3 DNA reads TGTGCCACCAGCAGAGTGGGCCACGAGCAGTACTTC. This sequence encodes CATSRVGHEQYF.